The rows below give T cell receptor beta chains drawn from one sample of a study of shared clonotypes between healthy human individuals. Assay used: immunoSEQ multiplex PCR; TCRdb lists only in-frame clones, some missing. The sample lists under 2,000,000 clones, approximately 94% occurring once. Sequences were obtained from naive CD8+ T cells sorted from blood. These receptors all come from a man aged 18 to 30 in good health. Each CDR3 is given with its conserved first and last residue. Each record gives: CDR3 DNA, CDR3 protein, D gene, clone size, J gene, V gene. D genes are given only for firm matches. Some rows mark clone size as missing; the rest say once, few, many or name a class of expanded clone.

CDR3 DNA: TGTGCCAGCAGACCAGGGTTATCCACAGATACGCAGTATTTT; CDR3 protein: CASRPGLSTDTQYF; D gene: NA; clone size: NA; J gene: TRBJ2-3; V gene: TRBV27
CDR3 DNA: TGTGCCAGCAGCTTACCCGCCTCGAACACCGGGGAGCTGTTTTTT; CDR3 protein: CASSLPASNTGELFF; D gene: NA; clone size: NA; J gene: TRBJ2-2; V gene: TRBV7-2
CDR3 DNA: TGTGCCAGCAGCGTTCGGGACTGGTTCTACGAGCAGTACTTC; CDR3 protein: CASSVRDWFYEQYF; D gene: NA; clone size: NA; J gene: TRBJ2-7; V gene: TRBV7-2
CDR3 DNA: TGCGCCAGCAGCCAAGGAGCGGGGGATTTCTACGAGCAGTACTTC; CDR3 protein: CASSQGAGDFYEQYF; D gene: TRBD2; clone size: once; J gene: TRBJ2-7; V gene: TRBV4-1
CDR3 DNA: TGCAGCGTTGAAGATTGGCAGGGGGTAGCCAAAAACATTCAGTACTTC; CDR3 protein: CSVEDWQGVAKNIQYF; D gene: TRBD1; clone size: NA; J gene: TRBJ2-4; V gene: TRBV29-1
CDR3 DNA: TGTGCCAGCAGTTTAATTATGGGGAATGAGCAGTTCTTC; CDR3 protein: CASSLIMGNEQFF; D gene: NA; clone size: NA; J gene: TRBJ2-1; V gene: TRBV28
CDR3 DNA: TGTGCCAGCAGTCACAAACGGTACAGGGGGAATGGCTACACCTTC; CDR3 protein: CASSHKRYRGNGYTF; D gene: TRBD1; clone size: NA; J gene: TRBJ1-2; V gene: TRBV27
CDR3 DNA: TGTGCCAGCAACGGGAAACAGCCCGATAGCAATCAGCCCCAGCATTTT; CDR3 protein: CASNGKQPDSNQPQHF; D gene: NA; clone size: NA; J gene: TRBJ1-5; V gene: TRBV28
CDR3 DNA: TGTGCCAGCAGTTACTCTATGACAGCGATTACCTACGAGCAGTACTTC; CDR3 protein: CASSYSMTAITYEQYF; D gene: NA; clone size: once; J gene: TRBJ2-7; V gene: TRBV6-5
CDR3 DNA: TGTGCCAGCAGCGTAGGGGCAGAAATCTTCTATGGCTACACCTTC; CDR3 protein: CASSVGAEIFYGYTF; D gene: NA; clone size: NA; J gene: TRBJ1-2; V gene: TRBV9
CDR3 DNA: TGTGCCAGCAGCTTATCCGGGGGAGTAGTTAGGGGCTACACCTTC; CDR3 protein: CASSLSGGVVRGYTF; D gene: NA; clone size: NA; J gene: TRBJ1-2; V gene: TRBV7-9
CDR3 DNA: TGTGCCAGCAGCCGTATGGTGGGGCTTACTGAAGCTTTCTTT; CDR3 protein: CASSRMVGLTEAFF; D gene: NA; clone size: NA; J gene: TRBJ1-1; V gene: TRBV11-1
CDR3 DNA: TGTGCCAGCAGCCTGGGCGGGGGCTGGGAGCAGTACTTC; CDR3 protein: CASSLGGGWEQYF; D gene: NA; clone size: NA; J gene: TRBJ2-7; V gene: TRBV11-2
CDR3 DNA: TGTGCCAGCAGCAAAGTTGAGGGGGCGGTCCGCTATGGCTACACCTTC; CDR3 protein: CASSKVEGAVRYGYTF; D gene: NA; clone size: once; J gene: TRBJ1-2; V gene: TRBV21-1